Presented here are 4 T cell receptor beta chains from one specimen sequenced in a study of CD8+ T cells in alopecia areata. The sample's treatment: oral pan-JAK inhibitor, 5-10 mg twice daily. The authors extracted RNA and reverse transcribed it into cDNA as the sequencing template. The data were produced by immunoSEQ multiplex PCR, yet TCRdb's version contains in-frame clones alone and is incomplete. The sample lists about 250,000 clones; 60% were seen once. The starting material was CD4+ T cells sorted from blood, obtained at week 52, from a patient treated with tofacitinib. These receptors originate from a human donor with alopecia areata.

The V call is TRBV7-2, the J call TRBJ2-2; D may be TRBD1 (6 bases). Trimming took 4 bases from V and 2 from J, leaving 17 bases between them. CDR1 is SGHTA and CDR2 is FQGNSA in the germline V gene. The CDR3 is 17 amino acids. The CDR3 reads CASSSAAGTFNTGELFF. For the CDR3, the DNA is TGTGCCAGCAGCTCGGCCGCCGGGACATTCAACACCGGGGAGCTGTTTTTT.

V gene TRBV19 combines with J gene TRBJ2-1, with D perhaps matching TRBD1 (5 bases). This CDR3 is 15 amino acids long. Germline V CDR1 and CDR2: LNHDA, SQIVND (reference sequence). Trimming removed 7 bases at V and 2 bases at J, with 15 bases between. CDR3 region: CASTEWGSPYNEQFF. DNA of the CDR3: TGTGCCAGTACAGAATGGGGCTCCCCCTACAATGAGCAGTTCTTC.

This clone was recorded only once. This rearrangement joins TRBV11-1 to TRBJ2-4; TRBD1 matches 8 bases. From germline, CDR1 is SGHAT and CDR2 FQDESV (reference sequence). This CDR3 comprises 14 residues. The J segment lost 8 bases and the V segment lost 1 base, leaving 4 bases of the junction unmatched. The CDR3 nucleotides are TGTGCCAGCAGCTTAGACAGGGGGAAGGACATTCAGTACTTC. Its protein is CASSLDRGKDIQYF.

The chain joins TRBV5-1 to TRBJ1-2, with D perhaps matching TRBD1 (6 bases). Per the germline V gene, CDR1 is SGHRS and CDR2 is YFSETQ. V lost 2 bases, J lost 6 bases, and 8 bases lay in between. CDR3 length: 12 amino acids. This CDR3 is CASSLPGDGYTF. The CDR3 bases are TGCGCCAGCAGCTTACCAGGGGATGGCTACACCTTC. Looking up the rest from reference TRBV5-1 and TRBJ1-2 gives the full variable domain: KAGVTQTPRYLIKTRGQQVTLSCSPISGHRSVSWYQQTPGQGLQFLFEYFSETQRNKGNFPGRFSGRQFSNSRSEMNVSTLELGDSALYLCASSLPGDGYTFGSGTRLTVV.